A selection of T cell receptor beta chains follows, all from one sample in a study of T cell changes during pregnancy in multiple sclerosis. The protocol was immunoSEQ multiplex PCR, while the TCRdb copy is restricted to in-frame clones and leaves out a portion. This table has about 60,000 clones, 80% to 95% appearing once. This material consisted of peripheral blood, taken in the first trimester of pregnancy. These receptors came from a female donor with multiple sclerosis, enrolled in a pregnancy study. Each CDR3 is given with its conserved first and last residue. The order of the fields is J gene, V gene, D gene, CDR3 protein, CDR3 DNA. The D gene is left open where the match is weak.

j_call: TRBJ2-2; v_call: TRBV6-5; d_call: TRBD2; cdr3_aa: CASSGTRGTGELFF; cdr3_nt: TGTGCCAGCAGTGGGACTAGAGGGACCGGGGAGCTGTTTTTT
j_call: TRBJ2-2; v_call: TRBV4-3; d_call: .; cdr3_aa: CASNPTSLDRAGELFF; cdr3_nt: TGCGCCAGCAACCCGACTAGTTTGGATCGCGCCGGGGAGCTGTTTTTT
j_call: TRBJ2-7; v_call: TRBV6-1; d_call: .; cdr3_aa: CASSHAGPSIRLQYF; cdr3_nt: TGTGCCAGCAGTCACGCGGGGCCCTCTATAAGATTACAGTACTTC
j_call: TRBJ1-2; v_call: TRBV4-1; d_call: TRBD1; cdr3_aa: CASSPGQGRDYGYTF; cdr3_nt: TGCGCCAGCAGCCCTGGACAGGGAAGGGACTATGGCTACACCTTC
j_call: TRBJ1-1; v_call: TRBV5-4; d_call: .; cdr3_aa: CASSPTIFTEAFF; cdr3_nt: TGTGCCAGCAGCCCGACAATTTTCACTGAAGCTTTCTTT
j_call: TRBJ1-2; v_call: TRBV6-6; d_call: .; cdr3_aa: CASSYPKTGEGGYTF; cdr3_nt: TGTGCCAGCAGTTACCCAAAAACGGGAGAAGGCGGCTACACCTTC
j_call: TRBJ2-1; v_call: TRBV30; d_call: TRBD2; cdr3_aa: CAWSNGLAGGNEQFF; cdr3_nt: TGTGCCTGGAGTAACGGACTAGCGGGGGGGAATGAGCAGTTCTTC
j_call: TRBJ2-6; v_call: TRBV30; d_call: TRBD1; cdr3_aa: CAWNRKDRGASSVLTF; cdr3_nt: TGTGCCTGGAATAGAAAGGACAGGGGGGCATCCTCCGTCCTGACTTTC
j_call: TRBJ2-5; v_call: TRBV6-5; d_call: .; cdr3_aa: CASRSPGGRGTQYF; cdr3_nt: TGTGCCAGCAGGTCCCCCGGTGGCAGAGGCACCCAGTACTTC
j_call: TRBJ1-1; v_call: TRBV18; d_call: .; cdr3_aa: CASSQGQNTEAFF; cdr3_nt: TGTGCCAGCTCGCAAGGACAGAACACTGAAGCTTTCTTT
j_call: TRBJ2-5; v_call: TRBV4-2; d_call: TRBD2; cdr3_aa: CASSQDLGSGGKETQYF; cdr3_nt: TGTGCCAGCAGCCAAGATCTGGGTAGCGGGGGCAAAGAGACCCAGTACTTC
j_call: TRBJ2-2; v_call: TRBV12-5; d_call: .; cdr3_aa: CASGISTGELFF; cdr3_nt: TGTGCTAGTGGTATCTCTACCGGGGAGCTGTTTTTT
j_call: TRBJ2-2; v_call: TRBV7-6; d_call: TRBD2; cdr3_aa: CASSFGLAGNTGELFF; cdr3_nt: TGTGCCAGCAGCTTCGGACTAGCGGGAAACACCGGGGAGCTGTTTTTT
j_call: TRBJ1-2; v_call: TRBV19; d_call: TRBD1; cdr3_aa: CASSAETQGHYGYTF; cdr3_nt: TGTGCCAGTAGTGCCGAAACACAGGGGCACTATGGCTACACCTTC
j_call: TRBJ2-7; v_call: TRBV19; d_call: .; cdr3_aa: CASREQGHGLSSYEQYF; cdr3_nt: TGTGCCAGTAGGGAACAGGGACACGGACTTAGCTCCTACGAGCAGTACTTC
j_call: TRBJ1-6; v_call: TRBV5-1; d_call: TRBD1; cdr3_aa: CASSSQTGINSPLHF; cdr3_nt: TGCGCCAGCAGCTCCCAGACAGGGATTAATTCACCCCTCCACTTT